This entry lists 18 T cell receptor beta chains sequenced from one sample in a study of cytomegalovirus exposure and HLA in healthy donors. PCR amplification relied on 60 Vbeta primers (plus 13 Jbeta primers). The method was immunoSEQ multiplex PCR; TCRdb's version includes in-frame clones alone and lacks a portion of them. Of 95,000 to 150,000 clones listed, around 78% are singletons. The sample was PBMCs. The receptors here all came from a man aged 18 to 30 in good health and CMV-seropositive.

The V gene is TRBV5-4, the J gene TRBJ1-1; 11 nucleotides line up with TRBD1. Trimming removed 2 bases from V and 1 base from J; junction bases left unmatched: 4. CDR1 is SGHNT, CDR2 YYREEE, per germline (reference sequence). The length of the CDR3 is 16 residues. CDR3 bases: TGTGCCAGCAGCTTACGGACAGGGGGCCGGAACACTGAAGCTTTCTTT. This sequence encodes CASSLRTGGRNTEAFF.

The chain carries TRBV12-5 and TRBJ2-2; 9 bases fit TRBD1. The CDR3 runs to 17 residues. Germline CDR1 is LGHNT and CDR2 is FRNRAP. The J segment lost 6 bases and the V segment lost 6 bases, leaving 14 bases of the junction unmatched. CDR3 in DNA: TGTGCTAGTGGGAGATTTACAGGGGGCGCCGAACCCGGGGAGCTGTTTTTT. Translating gives CASGRFTGGAEPGELFF.

This clone was seen more than once but under ten times. The chain joins TRBV6-1 to TRBJ1-3, with TRBD1 identical over 8 bases. V lost 7 bases, J lost 0 bases, and 2 bases stayed unmatched. Germline CDR1 is MNHNS and CDR2 is SASEGT. The CDR3 covers 14 residues. The CDR3 DNA is TGTGCCAGCACCGGACAGGGCTCTGGAAACACCATATATTTT. Translated: CASTGQGSGNTIYF.

This clone turned up a few times. This chain connects TRBV19 to TRBJ2-7, with D uncertain. Germline CDR1 reads LNHDA; CDR2 reads SQIVND (reference sequence). The V end lost 4 bases, the J end lost 2 bases, and 9 bases lay between the germline ends. The length of the CDR3 is 13 residues. The CDR3, as DNA: TGTGCCAGTAGTAGTAGTCGAACCTACGAGCAGTACTTC. Its translation is CASSSSRTYEQYF. Full variable domain (remainder filled in from reference TRBV19 and TRBJ2-7): DGGITQSPKYLFRKEGQNVTLSCEQNLNHDAMYWYRQDPGQGLRLIYYSQIVNDFQKGDIAEGYSVSREKKESFPLTVTSAQKNPTAFYLCASSSSRTYEQYFGPGTRLTVT.

This rearrangement joins TRBV27 to TRBJ2-3; possibly TRBD2 for D (7 bases). Germline CDR1 and CDR2: MNHEY and SMNVEV (reference sequence). The CDR3 has 14 residues. Trimming took 4 bases from V and 5 from J, leaving 13 bases between them. Here the CDR3 DNA reads TGTGCCAGCAGTTCAACGGGGGGCGGAGATACGCAGTATTTT. Its protein product is CASSSTGGGDTQYF.

The chain joins TRBV6-1 to TRBJ2-3; TRBD2 matches at 8 bases. V shed 0 bases and J 4 bases; nucleotides not matched to a gene: 6. Germline loops: CDR1 MNHNS, CDR2 SASEGT. This CDR3 has 16 residues. CDR3 sequence: CASSEASGGAADTQYF. The CDR3 DNA is TGTGCCAGCAGTGAAGCGTCCGGGGGGGCTGCAGATACGCAGTATTTT.

This chain connects TRBV9 to TRBJ2-6, with 12 nucleotides matching TRBD1. The CDR3 runs to 19 residues. The germline V gene encodes CDR1 SGDLS and CDR2 YYNGEE. The ends lost 3 bases at V and 3 bases at J; junction bases unmatched: 10. The CDR3 nucleotides read TGTGCCAGCAGCGATCCGGGACAGGGGGCGTTAATTGGGGCCAACGTCCTGACTTTC. It encodes CASSDPGQGALIGANVLTF.

This clone was recorded once. The chain carries TRBV2 and TRBJ1-1, with D possibly matching TRBD1 (6 bases). V was trimmed by 8 bases and J by 7 bases, leaving 23 bases between them. Looked up from germline, CDR1 is SNHLY and CDR2 is FYNNEI. This CDR3 contains 15 residues. The CDR3: CASSSPGGGEGEAFF. In DNA, the CDR3 is TGTGCCAGCTCCTCCCCGGGTGGGGGCGAAGGTGAAGCTTTCTTT.

This clone was recorded only once. The gene calls are TRBV10-3 and TRBJ2-7; the D gene is possibly TRBD2 (5 bases). V shed 0 bases and J shed 5 bases, with 17 bases lying between them. This CDR3 contains 16 residues. Germline V lookup: CDR1 ENHRY, CDR2 SYGVKD. For the CDR3, the DNA is TGTGCCATCAGTGAGTCCGCCGGCCCCTACGGGGACGAGCAGTACTTC. Its translation is CAISESAGPYGDEQYF.

The chain links TRBV2 to TRBJ1-3, with a possible D match to TRBD1 (5 bases). The V end was cut by 10 bases, the J end by 3 bases, with 16 bases between. The CDR3 consists of 14 residues. CDR1 and CDR2 (germline): SNHLY, FYNNEI. CDR3 nucleotides: TGTGCCATATGGGGAGGGGCGGTTGGAAACACCATATATTTT. This translates into CAIWGGAVGNTIYF.

The chain links TRBV5-1 to TRBJ1-5, with a tentative D call TRBD1 (6 bases). This CDR3 region has 21 residues. Trimming cost V 4 bases and J 3 bases, with 32 bases left between them. Looked up from germline, CDR1 is SGHRS and CDR2 is YFSETQ. The CDR3, as DNA: TGCGCCAGCAGCCGGCTTACCGGGACAAGTGTCCGACGAGCCCTCAATCAGCCCCAGCATTTT. It yields the protein CASSRLTGTSVRRALNQPQHF.

The chain employs TRBV9 and TRBJ1-4; D unresolved. This CDR3 has 14 amino acids. Trimming stripped 4 bases from V and 8 bases from J, with 15 bases between. Germline V gene lookup returns CDR1 SGDLS and CDR2 YYNGEE. CDR3 loop: CASSTDSQGEKLFF. The CDR3 bases are TGTGCCAGCAGCACGGACTCCCAAGGGGAAAAACTGTTTTTT.

The J gene is TRBJ1-5, the V gene TRBV28; D ambiguous. This CDR3 is built from 15 residues. Germline lookup yields CDR1 MDHEN and CDR2 SYDVKM. V lost 5 bases and J 3 bases, leaving 14 bases between the germline ends. In DNA, the CDR3 is TGTGCCAGCAGTCCCCCTAGAGGTATCAATCAGCCCCAGCATTTT. Translation: CASSPPRGINQPQHF.

The chain couples TRBV4-2 to TRBJ2-3; 7 nucleotides match TRBD2. Germline values: CDR1 LGHNA, CDR2 YNFKEQ. Unmatched junction bases numbered 3, after V lost 0 bases and J lost 3 bases. CDR3 length equals 15 residues. CDR3 nucleotide sequence: TGTGCCAGCAGCCAAGATTTTAGCGGGACAGATACGCAGTATTTT. It specifies CASSQDFSGTDTQYF.

The rearrangement joins TRBV5-6 to TRBJ2-1; TRBD2 matches 7 bases. The V gene's germline CDR1 is SGHDT and CDR2 YYEEEE. Trimming removed 3 bases from V and 3 bases from J; junction bases left unmatched: 6. The CDR3 runs 15 residues. The CDR3 coding sequence is TGTGCCAGCAGCTACGGACTAGTCATCTACAATGAGCAGTTCTTC. Translating gives CASSYGLVIYNEQFF.

The chain couples TRBV7-9 to TRBJ1-2, with 9 bases lining up with TRBD1. The CDR3 has 16 amino acids. The germline CDR1 and CDR2 sequences are SEHNR and FQNEAQ (reference sequence). The V segment lost 5 bases and the J segment 3 bases; nucleotides outside the gene matches: 10. This CDR3 reads CASSPRTGEGDYGYTF. In DNA, the CDR3 is TGTGCCAGCAGCCCCAGGACAGGGGAAGGGGACTATGGCTACACCTTC.

The rearrangement links TRBV27 to TRBJ1-1; 11 bases line up with TRBD1. Trimming cost V 0 bases and J 10 bases; bases outside gene matches: 1. Germline assignment: CDR1 MNHEY and CDR2 SMNVEV (reference sequence). The CDR3 runs 13 residues. The CDR3 loop reads CASSLSGTGGAFF. The CDR3 nucleotides read TGTGCCAGCAGTTTATCAGGGACAGGGGGAGCTTTCTTT.

The CDR3: CASRTDRTTNYGYTF. In nucleotides, the CDR3 is TGTGCCAGCAGGACGGACAGGACAACTAACTATGGCTACACCTTC. The chain recombines TRBV27 with TRBJ1-2; 7 bases agree with TRBD1. From germline, CDR1 is MNHEY and CDR2 SMNVEV (reference sequence). CDR3 length equals 15 residues. V was clipped by 6 bases and J by 0 bases; unmatched bases: 7.